The entry below gives a single TCR beta chain sequence along with its context. Only in-frame clones appear in the TCRdb table, and some are missing; sequencing was by immunoSEQ multiplex PCR. Of some 80,000 clones listed, about 97% are singletons. This sample is drawn from a study of technical replicates of blood from a handful of donors. This CDR3 region has 16 residues. Germline CDR1 and CDR2: MGHRA and YSYEKL. Germline trimming cut 4 bases from V and 7 bases from J; bases unmatched to any gene: 6. The genes are TRBV4-1 and TRBJ2-1, with 14 positions matching TRBD2. This clonotype was obtained from a human donor in good health. The specimen was T cells isolated from PBMCs. CDR3 loop: CASSRTGLAGVNEQFF. DNA for the CDR3: TGCGCCAGCAGCCGGACGGGACTAGCGGGAGTGAATGAGCAGTTCTTC.